The clone carrying this T cell receptor beta chain was observed many times. These data are taken from a study of T-cell reconstitution after alpha-beta-depleted transplantation in children. Unique molecular identifiers featured in how the TCRbeta library was prepared. From the PCR reads, TCRdb called clonotypes with MiXCR, one entry per CDR3 protein. The table records 250,000 to 350,000 distinct CDR3 sequences, roughly 21% of them present only once. The CDR3 contains 15 residues. V shed 5 bases and J 1 base; nucleotides not matched to a gene: 7. Germline V lookup: CDR1 WSHSY, CDR2 SAAADI. The sample in question was PBMCs, mostly from graft donor cells, obtained 180 days after TCRalphabeta/CD19-depleted stem cell transplant. This chain joins TRBV10-2 and TRBJ2-7, with 8 bases lining up with TRBD1. The source of this sequence is a male patient between 5 and 17 years old who had a stem cell transplant for acute lymphoblastic leukemia, so the T cells may come from the graft donor. This chain's CDR3 is CASSPRDRQSYEQYF. In nucleotides, the CDR3 is TGCGCCAGCAGTCCCCGGGACAGGCAATCCTACGAGCAGTACTTC.